This T cell receptor (beta chain) stems from a study of T cell responses to AZD1222 COVID-19 vaccine. Study results and limitations: Donors were mostly white British, more females; clonal diversity possibly underestimated.

Germline V CDR1 and CDR2: LGHNA, YSLEER. This CDR3 region has 15 residues. V was cut by 1 base and J by 6 bases, with 12 bases left in between. Comments on this clone: Its antigen is still unknown.

Method: immunoSEQ multiplex PCR; TCRdb's copy keeps in-frame clones and lacks some. The repertoire holds roughly 140,000 clones, with 90% as singletons. The chain joins TRBV4-3 to TRBJ1-4; weak D call: TRBD1 (6 bases). Sample: peripheral blood, taken on day 0 of AZD1222 vaccination. The clonotype was recovered from an adult in good health. The chain's CDR3 is CASSQGAGVDEKLFF. The CDR3 nucleotides read TGCGCCAGCAGCCAAGGTGCAGGGGTGGATGAAAAACTGTTTTTT.